Below are 24 T cell receptor beta chains sequenced from a single sample in a study of blood T cell repertoires in COVID-19. Data came from immunoSEQ multiplex PCR; TCRdb stores just in-frame clones and leaves some out. The repertoire includes about 140,000 clones, roughly four fifths of them detected once, and around 12% sits in the top ten. The sequenced sample consisted of peripheral blood. Source of these receptors: an elderly man with acute or convalescent COVID-19.

This sequence joins TRBV4-2 and TRBJ2-1; TRBD1 aligns across 7 bases. With V trimmed by 5 bases and J by 9 bases, 13 bases remained unmatched. This CDR3 spans 15 amino acids. CDR1 is LGHNA, CDR2 YNFKEQ, per germline. CDR3 protein: CASSDRDSGLLEQFF. The CDR3 DNA is TGTGCCAGCAGCGACCGGGACAGCGGACTGCTTGAGCAGTTCTTC.

The V and J genes are TRBV2 and TRBJ2-1, with TRBD1 matching over 9 bases. The CDR3 extends over 13 amino acids. J lost 8 bases, V lost 8 bases, and 7 bases had no gene match. CDR1 is SNHLY and CDR2 is FYNNEI in the germline V gene. CDR3 residues: CASGRDRDHEQFF. In DNA form, the CDR3 reads TGTGCCAGCGGACGGGACAGGGACCATGAGCAGTTCTTC.

The chain joins TRBV2 to TRBJ2-7, with 10 bases lining up with TRBD2. Germline-derived CDR1 and CDR2 are SNHLY and FYNNEI. V lost 5 bases and J lost 2; bases outside the gene matches: 6. The CDR3 extends over 15 amino acids. CDR3 in amino acids: CASSLAGGLTYEQYF. The CDR3, as DNA: TGTGCCAGCAGTTTAGCGGGGGGCCTTACCTACGAGCAGTACTTC.

This sequence joins TRBV20-1 and TRBJ2-1; 8 bases are shared with TRBD2. The junction had 10 bases not matched to a gene; V was cut back by 3 bases and J by 3 bases. Germline V lookup: CDR1 DFQATT, CDR2 SNEGSKA (reference sequence). The CDR3 runs 16 residues. DNA of the CDR3: TGCAGTGCTAGTGACCAATTAGCGGGGCACTACAATGAGCAGTTCTTC. Protein sequence: CSASDQLAGHYNEQFF.

This clone was counted a single time. The gene calls are TRBV7-2 and TRBJ1-2, with D perhaps matching TRBD1 (6 bases). Germline V gene lookup returns CDR1 SGHTA and CDR2 FQGNSA. The CDR3 is 15 amino acids. V lost 3 bases to trimming and J lost 4 bases, with 15 bases between them. CDR3 nucleotide sequence: TGTGCCAGCAGCTTTAGTACACAGGGTCTCTATGGCTACACCTTC. Protein: CASSFSTQGLYGYTF.

DNA for the CDR3: TGTGCCAGCAGTATCAGGACAGGGTGGTATGGTGGCTACACCTTC. This translates into CASSIRTGWYGGYTF. V and J are TRBV27 and TRBJ1-2, with 8 bases fitting TRBD1. This CDR3 has 15 residues. Germline trimming cut 5 bases from V and 7 bases from J; bases unmatched to any gene: 12. CDR1 MNHEY and CDR2 SMNVEV come from the germline V gene (reference sequence).

The chain is built from TRBV7-2 and TRBJ2-7; TRBD1 is a possible D gene (6 bases). The length of the CDR3 is 15 residues. V was shortened by 5 bases and J by 1 base, with 15 bases between the two germline ends. Germline V CDR1 and CDR2: SGHTA, FQGNSA. Here the CDR3 DNA reads TGTGCCAGCAGCAGGGGGTGGGGCTCTTCCTACGAGCAGTACTTC. Amino acid sequence: CASSRGWGSSYEQYF.

This clone turned up a few times. This chain uses TRBV19 with TRBJ1-5; no clear D gene. The CDR3 totals 12 residues. The ends were cut back, 1 base at V and 6 bases at J, with 4 bases in the middle. Germline lookup yields CDR1 LNHDA and CDR2 SQIVND (reference sequence). This CDR3 reads CASSIGSQPQHF. In nucleotides, the CDR3 is TGTGCCAGTAGTATAGGGAGTCAGCCCCAGCATTTT.

V is TRBV28 and J is TRBJ1-2; tentative D call: TRBD1 (5 bases). CDR1 is MDHEN, CDR2 SYDVKM, per germline. The CDR3 is 13 amino acids. V lost 10 bases and J 6 bases, leaving 18 bases between the germline ends. In nucleotides, the CDR3 is TGTGCCATCCCCGGCCGGGCAGGGCATGGCTACACCTTC. Translation gives CAIPGRAGHGYTF.

This sequence joins TRBV18 and TRBJ1-6; the match to TRBD1 covers 8 bases. V was clipped by 6 bases and J by 5 bases; unmatched bases: 9. Germline loops: CDR1 KGHSH, CDR2 LQKENI. The length of the CDR3 is 16 residues. CDR3 sequence reads: CASSPNGQGNNSPLHF. In nucleotides, the CDR3 is TGTGCCAGCTCGCCTAACGGACAGGGAAATAATTCACCCCTCCACTTT.

The CDR3 region has the DNA TGTGCCAGCAGAAAGGACAGGGGGCAAGAACCCCGTCTATATGGCTACACCTTC. This sequence encodes CASRKDRGQEPRLYGYTF. The rearrangement joins TRBV2 to TRBJ1-2; 11 nucleotides match TRBD1. The germline V gene encodes CDR1 SNHLY and CDR2 FYNNEI. The CDR3 length is 18 residues. V lost 6 bases, J lost 5 bases, and 17 bases stayed unmatched. Variable domain in full (rest from reference TRBV2 and TRBJ1-2): EPEVTQTPSHQVTQMGQEVILRCVPISNHLYFYWYRQILGQKVEFLVSFYNNEISEKSEIFDDQFSVERPDGSNFTLKIRSTKLEDSAMYFCASRKDRGQEPRLYGYTFGSGTRLTVV.

The rearrangement uses TRBV19 and TRBJ2-1, with TRBD2 as a possible D gene (6 bases). The CDR3 extends over 15 amino acids. Trimming left V 4 bases short and J 2 bases short, with 12 bases between. CDR1 LNHDA and CDR2 SQIVND come from the germline V gene (reference sequence). CDR3 region: CASSTPGVTYNEQFF. Written as DNA, the CDR3 is TGTGCCAGTAGTACTCCGGGGGTCACCTACAATGAGCAGTTCTTC.

This chain joins TRBV6-6 and TRBJ1-1, with D uncertain. This CDR3 has 12 residues. Germline CDR1 and CDR2: MNHNY and SVGAGI (reference sequence). V was cut by 8 bases and J by 1 base, with 8 bases left in between. DNA of the CDR3: TGTGCCAGCGCCACATCGAACACTGAAGCTTTCTTT. Protein: CASATSNTEAFF.

This clone was found once. The chain carries TRBV11-2 and TRBJ1-2; D remains unclear. V dropped 0 bases and J dropped 0 bases, with 2 bases sitting between them. The CDR3 covers 13 residues. Germline loops: CDR1 SGHAT, CDR2 FQNNGV. The CDR3 loop is CASSLDANYGYTF. DNA for the CDR3: TGTGCCAGCAGCTTAGACGCTAACTATGGCTACACCTTC.

This clone showed up just once. The CDR3 region is CASSPRDWSYEQYF. For the CDR3, the DNA is TGTGCCAGCAGTCCGAGGGACTGGTCCTACGAGCAGTACTTC. This chain links TRBV27 with TRBJ2-7; D may be TRBD2 (6 bases). V shed 5 bases and J shed 1 base, with 12 bases lying between them. The germline V gene encodes CDR1 MNHEY and CDR2 SMNVEV (reference sequence). CDR3 length: 14 residues.

This sequence joins TRBV6-5 and TRBJ2-5, with D perhaps TRBD2 (6 bases). The CDR3 is 13 amino acids. Germline loops: CDR1 MNHEY, CDR2 SVGAGI. Trimming shortened V by 10 bases and J by 0 bases, and 12 bases separated the two germline ends. CDR3 region: CATGGLYQETQYF. CDR3 coding DNA: TGTGCCACCGGGGGACTTTACCAAGAGACCCAGTACTTC.

The V gene is TRBV20-1, the J gene TRBJ2-5, with TRBD2 as a possible D gene (7 bases). From germline, CDR1 is DFQATT and CDR2 SNEGSKA (reference sequence). There are 20 residues in the CDR3. V was cut by 3 bases and J by 5 bases, with 34 bases left in between. The CDR3 spells CSASSLPEGGFLRSWETQYF. In DNA form, the CDR3 reads TGCAGTGCTAGTTCTCTCCCAGAGGGGGGGTTCTTGAGGTCTTGGGAGACCCAGTACTTC.

In DNA form, the CDR3 reads TGTGCCAGTAGTCGCGTTACAGATACGCAGTATTTT. This gives the protein CASSRVTDTQYF. The rearrangement links TRBV19 to TRBJ2-3; D is unclear. V shed 5 bases and J shed 3 bases, with 6 bases lying between them. The CDR3 runs 12 residues. Looked up from germline, CDR1 is LNHDA and CDR2 is SQIVND (reference sequence).

The chain combines TRBV6-6 with TRBJ2-7; TRBD2 agrees at 7 bases. Per germline, CDR1 MNHNY and CDR2 SVGAGI (reference sequence). Losses at the gene ends were 8 bases for V and 1 base for J; bases not matched to a gene: 8. This CDR3 is 14 amino acids long. For the CDR3, the DNA is TGTGCCAGCCTCGACCGGGGGGAATCCTACGAGCAGTACTTC. Translated, it gives CASLDRGESYEQYF.

V usage is TRBV14 and J usage is TRBJ1-6; 7 bases are a match to TRBD1. Germline-derived CDR1 and CDR2 are SGHDN and FVKESK. The CDR3 totals 17 residues. V was clipped by 2 bases and J by 4 bases; unmatched bases: 8. CDR3 sequence reads: CASSQLGQKYYNSPLHF. The CDR3 DNA reads TGTGCCAGCAGCCAACTGGGACAGAAATATTATAATTCACCCCTCCACTTT.

The chain recombines TRBV7-2 with TRBJ1-2; TRBD1 is a possible D gene (5 bases). This CDR3 comprises 14 residues. Trimming took 5 bases from V and 8 from J, leaving 18 bases between them. Germline V gene data show CDR1 as SGHTA and CDR2 as FQGNSA. For the CDR3, the DNA is TGTGCCAGCAGCGCGGGACGCCGGGACGGAGGCTACACCTTC. Amino acids: CASSAGRRDGGYTF.

This chain links TRBV9 with TRBJ2-3; 7 nucleotides match TRBD1. CDR3 length equals 14 residues. Germline lookup yields CDR1 SGDLS and CDR2 YYNGEE. V dropped 3 bases and J dropped 6; count of bases not matched to a gene: 7. The CDR3 loop is CASSAEQGDDTQYF. In DNA, the CDR3 is TGTGCCAGCAGCGCGGAGCAGGGGGATGATACGCAGTATTTT.

The V call is TRBV28, the J call TRBJ2-2, with D uncertain. Per germline, CDR1 MDHEN and CDR2 SYDVKM. V was clipped by 3 bases and J by 5 bases, with 16 bases between them. The CDR3 loop spans 16 amino acids. The CDR3 DNA sequence: TGTGCCAGCAGTTTGCTCGCAGGATATGGGACCGGGGAGCTGTTTTTT. It encodes CASSLLAGYGTGELFF.

CDR3 in amino acids: CASSLSWGGSYEQYF. CDR3 coding DNA: TGTGCCAGCAGCCTCAGTTGGGGGGGCTCCTACGAGCAGTACTTC. The chain couples TRBV28 to TRBJ2-7, with 7 bases that match TRBD2. J lost 0 bases, V lost 6 bases, and 8 bases had no gene match. The CDR3 consists of 15 residues. CDR1 MDHEN and CDR2 SYDVKM come from the germline V gene.